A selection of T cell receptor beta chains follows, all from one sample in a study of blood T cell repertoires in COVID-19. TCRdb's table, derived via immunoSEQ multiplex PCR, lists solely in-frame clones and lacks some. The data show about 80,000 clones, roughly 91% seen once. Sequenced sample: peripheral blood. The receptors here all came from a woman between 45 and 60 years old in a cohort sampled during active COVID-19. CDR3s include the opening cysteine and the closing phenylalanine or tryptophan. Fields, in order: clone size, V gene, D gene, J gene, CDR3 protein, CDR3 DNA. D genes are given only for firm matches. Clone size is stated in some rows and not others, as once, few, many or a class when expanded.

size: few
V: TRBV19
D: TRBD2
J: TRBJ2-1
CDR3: CASSISLAGVNEQFF
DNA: TGTGCCAGTAGTATTAGCCTAGCGGGAGTCAATGAGCAGTTCTTC

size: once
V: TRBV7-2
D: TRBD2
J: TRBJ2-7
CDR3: CASSLDAGGPYEQYF
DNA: TGTGCCAGCAGCTTAGATGCGGGGGGGCCTTACGAGCAGTACTTC

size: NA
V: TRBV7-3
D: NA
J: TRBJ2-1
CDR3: CASSSDNEQFF
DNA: TGTGCCAGCAGCTCCGACAATGAGCAGTTCTTC

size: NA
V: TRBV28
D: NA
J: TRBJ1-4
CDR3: CASRPFRWATVNEKLFF
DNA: TGTGCCAGCAGGCCCTTTCGGTGGGCGACCGTAAATGAAAAACTGTTTTTT

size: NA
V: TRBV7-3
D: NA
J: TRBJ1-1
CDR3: CASSLGQLNTEAFF
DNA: TGTGCCAGCAGTTTGGGACAATTGAACACTGAAGCTTTCTTT

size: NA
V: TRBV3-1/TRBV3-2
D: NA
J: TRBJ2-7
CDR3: CASSQGLGGEQYF
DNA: TGTGCCAGCAGCCAAGGGCTGGGGGGCGAGCAGTACTTC

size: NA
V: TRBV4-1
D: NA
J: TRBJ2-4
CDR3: CASSQVAVTGPRGIQYF
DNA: TGCGCCAGCAGCCAAGTGGCCGTGACAGGCCCCCGGGGCATTCAGTACTTC

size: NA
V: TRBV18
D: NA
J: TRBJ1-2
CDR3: CASSPAGANYGYTF
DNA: TGTGCCAGCTCACCCGCAGGGGCCAACTATGGCTACACCTTC

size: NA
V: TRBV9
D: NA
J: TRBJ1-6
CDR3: CASSPPSLSNNSPLHF
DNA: TGTGCCAGCAGCCCACCATCACTAAGCAATAATTCACCCCTCCACTTT

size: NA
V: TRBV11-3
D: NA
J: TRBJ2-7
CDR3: CASSLNAGRAYEQYF
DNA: TGTGCCAGCAGCTTGAACGCCGGCAGGGCCTACGAGCAGTACTTC

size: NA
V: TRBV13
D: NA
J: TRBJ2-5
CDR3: CASSDKGSGETQYF
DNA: TGTGCCAGCAGCGACAAGGGGTCCGGCGAGACCCAGTACTTC

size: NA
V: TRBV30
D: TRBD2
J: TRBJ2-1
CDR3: CAWGTSGYNEQFF
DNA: TGTGCCTGGGGGACTAGCGGGTACAATGAGCAGTTCTTC

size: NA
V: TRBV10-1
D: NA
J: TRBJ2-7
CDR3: CASPDNSTYEQYF
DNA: TGCGCCAGCCCGGACAACAGCACCTACGAGCAGTACTTC

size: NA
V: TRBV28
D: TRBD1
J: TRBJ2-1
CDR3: CASRGTGREQFF
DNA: TGTGCCAGCCGGGGGACAGGGAGGGAGCAGTTCTTC

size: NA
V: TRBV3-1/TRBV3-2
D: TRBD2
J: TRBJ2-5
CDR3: CASSPTSGGETQYF
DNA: TGTGCCAGCAGCCCGACTAGCGGGGGGGAGACCCAGTACTTC

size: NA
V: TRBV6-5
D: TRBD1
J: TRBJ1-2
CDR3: CASRPGGGYGYTF
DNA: TGTGCCAGCAGACCAGGGGGAGGTTATGGCTACACCTTC

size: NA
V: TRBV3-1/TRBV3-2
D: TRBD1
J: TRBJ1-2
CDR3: CASSQGTGTVYGYTF
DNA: TGTGCCAGCAGCCAAGGGACAGGGACGGTGTATGGCTACACCTTC

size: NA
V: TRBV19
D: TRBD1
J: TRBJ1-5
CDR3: CASSPFGQGNQPQHF
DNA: TGTGCCAGTAGTCCCTTTGGACAGGGCAATCAGCCCCAGCATTTT

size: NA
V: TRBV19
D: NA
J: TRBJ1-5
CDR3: CASSIGTDPNQPQHF
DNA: TGTGCCAGTAGTATAGGTACAGATCCCAATCAGCCCCAGCATTTT

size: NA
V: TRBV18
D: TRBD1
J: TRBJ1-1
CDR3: CASSLARAGTGRTEAFF
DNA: TGTGCCAGCTCACTGGCTAGAGCCGGGACAGGGCGCACTGAAGCTTTCTTT

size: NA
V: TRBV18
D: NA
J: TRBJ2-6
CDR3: CASSPLELSSGANVLTF
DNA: TGTGCCAGCTCCCCCTTGGAGCTGAGCTCTGGGGCCAACGTCCTGACTTTC

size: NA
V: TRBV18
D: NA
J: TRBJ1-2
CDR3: CASSPRADNYGYTF
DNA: TGTGCCAGCTCACCACGGGCAGATAACTATGGCTACACCTTC

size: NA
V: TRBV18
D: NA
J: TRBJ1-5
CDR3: CASSPSENQPQHF
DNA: TGTGCCAGCTCACCATCAGAAAATCAGCCCCAGCATTTT

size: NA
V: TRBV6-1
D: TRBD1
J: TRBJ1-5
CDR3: CASSEKGAGNQPQHF
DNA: TGTGCCAGCAGTGAAAAGGGGGCTGGAAATCAGCCCCAGCATTTT

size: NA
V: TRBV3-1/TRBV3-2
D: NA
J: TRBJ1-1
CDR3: CASSRGHNEAFF
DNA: TGTGCCAGCAGCCGGGGACATAATGAAGCTTTCTTT

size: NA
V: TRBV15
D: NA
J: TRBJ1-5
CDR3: CATSRGQTNQPQHF
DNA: TGTGCCACCAGCAGAGGACAGACTAATCAGCCCCAGCATTTT

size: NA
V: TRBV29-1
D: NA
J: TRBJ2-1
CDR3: CSVKRQVSRYYNEQFF
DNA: TGCAGCGTGAAACGACAGGTTTCACGGTATTACAATGAGCAGTTCTTC

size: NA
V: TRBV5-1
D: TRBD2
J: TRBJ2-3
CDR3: CASSPGTSGGDTQYF
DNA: TGCGCCAGCAGCCCCGGGACTAGTGGGGGAGATACGCAGTATTTT

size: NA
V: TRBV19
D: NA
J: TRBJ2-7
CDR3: CASSTYWGVNYEQYF
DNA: TGTGCCAGTAGTACCTACTGGGGGGTGAACTACGAGCAGTACTTC

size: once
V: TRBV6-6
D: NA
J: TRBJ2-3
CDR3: CASSYSRSTDTQYF
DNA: TGTGCCAGCAGTTACTCGAGAAGCACAGATACGCAGTATTTT

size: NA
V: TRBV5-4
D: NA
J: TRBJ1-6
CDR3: CASSLDRDSPLHF
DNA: TGTGCCAGCAGCTTGGACAGGGACTCACCCCTCCACTTT

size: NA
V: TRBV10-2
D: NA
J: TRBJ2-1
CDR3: CASSGHTTILYNEQFF
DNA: TGCGCCAGCAGTGGCCATACTACCATACTTTACAATGAGCAGTTCTTC

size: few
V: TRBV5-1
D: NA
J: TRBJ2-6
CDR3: CASSSGSGANVLTF
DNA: TGCGCCAGCAGCTCGGGCTCTGGGGCCAACGTCCTGACTTTC

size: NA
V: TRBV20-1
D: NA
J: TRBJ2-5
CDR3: CSARAGETQYF
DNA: TGCAGTGCTAGAGCGGGAGAGACCCAGTACTTC

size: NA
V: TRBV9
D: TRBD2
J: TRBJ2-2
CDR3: CASSSGLAGPHGELFF
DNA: TGTGCCAGCAGCTCGGGACTAGCGGGACCCCACGGGGAGCTGTTTTTT

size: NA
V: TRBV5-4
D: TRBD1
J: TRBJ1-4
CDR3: CASSFTGGGRGEKLFF
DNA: TGTGCCAGCAGCTTCACAGGGGGCGGAAGGGGTGAAAAACTGTTTTTT

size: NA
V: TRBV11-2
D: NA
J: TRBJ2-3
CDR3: CASSQSTDTQYF
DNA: TGTGCCAGCAGCCAAAGCACAGATACGCAGTATTTT

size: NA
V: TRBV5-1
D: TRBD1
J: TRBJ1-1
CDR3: CASSLYQGAPSTEAFF
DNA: TGCGCCAGCAGCTTGTACCAGGGGGCTCCGAGCACTGAAGCTTTCTTT

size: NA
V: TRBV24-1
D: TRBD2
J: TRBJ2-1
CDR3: CATSDGTRFNEQFF
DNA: TGTGCCACCAGTGACGGGACTAGGTTCAATGAGCAGTTCTTC

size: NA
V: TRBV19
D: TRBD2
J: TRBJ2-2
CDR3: CASSLGGTGELFF
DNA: TGTGCCAGTAGCCTGGGGGGGACCGGGGAGCTGTTTTTT

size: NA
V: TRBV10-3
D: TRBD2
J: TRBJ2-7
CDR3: CAISDPGLAGGRQYF
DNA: TGTGCCATCAGTGATCCGGGACTAGCGGGAGGGCGGCAGTACTTC

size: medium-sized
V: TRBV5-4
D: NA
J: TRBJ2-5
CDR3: CASSSWDVGTQETQYF
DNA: TGTGCCAGCAGCTCCTGGGACGTGGGGACACAAGAGACCCAGTACTTC

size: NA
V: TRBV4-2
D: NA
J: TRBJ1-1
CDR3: CASSLLDGREAFF
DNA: TGTGCCAGCAGCCTTCTCGATGGGAGGGAAGCTTTCTTT

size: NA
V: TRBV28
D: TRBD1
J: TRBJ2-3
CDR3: CASSLLSGGINRDTQYF
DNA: TGTGCCAGCAGTTTATTGTCAGGGGGAATTAATAGGGATACGCAGTATTTT

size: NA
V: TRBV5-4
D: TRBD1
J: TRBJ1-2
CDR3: CASRAEPTGGYGYTF
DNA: TGTGCCAGCAGGGCCGAACCAACAGGGGGCTATGGCTACACCTTC

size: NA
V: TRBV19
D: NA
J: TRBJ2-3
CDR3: CASSMNREDTQYF
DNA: TGTGCCAGTAGTATGAACAGGGAAGATACGCAGTATTTT

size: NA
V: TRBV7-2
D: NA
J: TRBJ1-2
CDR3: CASSSPGTRRFYTF
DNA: TGTGCCAGCAGCTCTCCCGGGACACGTAGGTTCTACACCTTC

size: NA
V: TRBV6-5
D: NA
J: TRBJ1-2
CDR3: CATSGRQPYGYTF
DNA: TGTGCCACCTCGGGGAGGCAGCCTTATGGCTACACCTTC

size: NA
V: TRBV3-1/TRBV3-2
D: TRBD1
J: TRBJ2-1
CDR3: CASSQFMAAGATGGQQGHEQFF
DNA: TGTGCCAGCAGCCAATTTATGGCCGCGGGGGCGACAGGGGGGCAGCAGGGCCATGAGCAGTTCTTC

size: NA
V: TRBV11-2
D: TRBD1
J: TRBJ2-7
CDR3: CASSLPGQVYEQYF
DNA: TGTGCCAGCAGCTTACCGGGACAGGTCTACGAGCAGTACTTC

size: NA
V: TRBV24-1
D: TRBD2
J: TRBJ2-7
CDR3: CATSDFASGGVYEQYF
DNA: TGTGCCACCAGTGATTTCGCTAGCGGAGGAGTATACGAGCAGTACTTC

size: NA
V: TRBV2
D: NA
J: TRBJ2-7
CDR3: CASSAVWSSYEQYF
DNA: TGTGCCAGCAGTGCAGTGTGGAGCTCCTACGAGCAGTACTTC

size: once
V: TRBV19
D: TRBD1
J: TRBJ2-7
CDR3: CASRSGQASSEQYF
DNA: TGTGCCAGTAGGTCGGGACAGGCCTCTTCCGAGCAGTACTTC